This TCR beta chain derives from a study of T cell responses to AZD1222 COVID-19 vaccine. Study details: Doses given second, at about 4 or about 12 weeks, were pooled. Study-wide results and limits: Donors were chiefly white British, with a greater number of females, and clonal diversity was perhaps underestimated. Nearly half of spike-specific TCRs reportedly go after variant regions that carry no mutations.

Method: immunoSEQ multiplex PCR; TCRdb's copy keeps in-frame clones and lacks some. The data contain approximately 92,000 clones, under 90% of them singletons. Concerning this clone itself: Its antigen is not known.

The starting material was peripheral blood, obtained on day 0 of AZD1222 vaccination. The sequence was obtained from an adult in good health.

CDR3 region: CASSLLAGASTDTQYF. The CDR3 bases are TGTGCCAGCAGTTTACTAGCGGGGGCCAGCACAGATACGCAGTATTTT. V gene TRBV27 combines with J gene TRBJ2-3; 10 positions match TRBD2. The V gene end was trimmed by 2 bases and the J gene end by 0 bases; junction bases not matched to a gene: 2. The CDR3 totals 16 residues. The germline gives CDR1 MNHEY, CDR2 SMNVEV (reference sequence).